These 2 T cell receptor beta chains were all obtained from the same sample, sequenced in a study of Ad26.COV2.S vaccination and SARS-CoV-2 variants. Data came from immunoSEQ multiplex PCR; TCRdb stores just in-frame clones and leaves some out. Of 150,000 to 200,000 clones listed, around 85% are singletons. The sequencing used peripheral blood, collected after recovery from COVID-19. The receptors were gathered from a human donor who had recovered from COVID-19.

This clone was seen only a few times. V gene TRBV5-1 combines with J gene TRBJ1-6; no clear D gene. The CDR3 is made up of 13 amino acids. Germline CDR1 is SGHRS and CDR2 is YFSETQ. The V end was cut by 0 bases, the J end by 11 bases, with 9 bases between. The CDR3 sequence: CASSLVASAPLHF. Written as DNA, the CDR3 is TGCGCCAGCAGCTTGGTGGCATCGGCACCCCTCCACTTT.

This rearrangement joins TRBV29-1 to TRBJ1-3; 7 bases fit TRBD1. Trimming cost V 6 bases and J 3 bases; bases outside gene matches: 2. The CDR3 is made up of 12 amino acids. CDR1 and CDR2 from the germline V gene are SQVTM and ANQGSEA. CDR3 bases: TGCAGCGTGGGGACAGTTGGAAACACCATATATTTT. This translates into CSVGTVGNTIYF.